The present entry profiles one TCR beta chain with its context. The data were taken from a study of blood T cell repertoires in COVID-19. Study background: Both acute and convalescent COVID-19 samples were obtained from the United States, Italy and Spain.

Profiling relied on immunoSEQ multiplex PCR, and the TCRdb table lists in-frame clones only, not all of them. The sample includes around 32,000 clones, roughly 85% seen only once; the top ten take 4.5% to 6.5%. With V trimmed by 0 bases and J by 8 bases, 25 bases remained unmatched. This CDR3 is built from 21 residues. CDR1 SGDLS and CDR2 YYNGEE come from the germline V gene. The chain combines TRBV9 with TRBJ2-1; 8 positions match TRBD2. The receptor was derived from an elderly woman with active or convalescent COVID-19. The source material was peripheral blood. In nucleotides, the CDR3 is TGTGCCAGCAGCGTAGCTACACGTGCAGGGACCTTGGGCGGGAGGAAGGATGAGCAGTTCTTC. Protein product: CASSVATRAGTLGGRKDEQFF.